This TCR beta chain was captured in a study of OX40 agonist ivuxolimab in advanced cancers. Study background: At just under 85% male, the cohort had a mean age of about 60 years, ranging from about 23 to 79. Findings and limits, study-wide: Researchers did not establish what antigens the expanded peripheral T cells target.

Cycle 7 day 1, cycle 4 day 1, and baseline were the timepoints at which blood was sampled. In this sample, this clone turned up once. Its cognate antigen is unknown. Trimming at V came to 4 bases and at J to 0 bases, leaving 4 bases not matched to a gene. Germline V gene lookup returns CDR1 PRHDT and CDR2 FYEKMQ (reference sequence). CDR3 length equals 16 residues. Here immunoSEQ multiplex PCR was the method, and the copy in TCRdb shows in-frame clones only, minus some. The profile shows some 30,000 clones, roughly 86% of them singletons. V gene TRBV13 combines with J gene TRBJ2-5, with 11 bases matching TRBD1. The sample here was CD4+ or CD8+ T cells sorted from blood, taken in a trial of the OX40 agonist ivuxolimab. The TCR sequence derives from an adult with an advanced solid tumor such as melanoma, head and neck, liver or kidney cancer. The CDR3 is CASSSDRGQDQETQYF. The CDR3 bases are TGTGCCAGCAGCTCGGACAGGGGGCAGGACCAAGAGACCCAGTACTTC.